The clone carrying this TCR beta chain appeared many times. Its antigen is currently unknown. Individual cDNA molecules carried attached unique molecular identifiers. A single record per CDR3 protein comes from TCRdb applying MiXCR to the 5' RACE reads. The table has 69,000 or so distinct CDR3 sequences, roughly 8.7% seen once. This sample was included in a study of early T cells in non-severe SARS-CoV-2 infection. Study-wide findings and caveats: Private and CD4 specificities were missed by VDJdb matching, skewed to anti-spike CD8.

CDR3 length: 12 residues. In germline, CDR1 is ENHRY, CDR2 SYGVKD. V lost 0 bases, J lost 4 bases, and 4 bases lay in between. V is TRBV10-3 and J is TRBJ2-7; D is unresolved. This sequence was found in an adult who was a healthcare worker with PCR-confirmed SARS-CoV-2 infection or an uninfected control (not recorded which). What was sequenced was whole blood. As DNA, the CDR3 is TGTGCCATCAGTGAGTCGGAATACGAGCAGTACTTC. Its protein is CAISESEYEQYF.